This paragraph covers one T cell receptor (beta chain) sequence. The sample is drawn from a study of blood T cell repertoires in COVID-19. Study summary: Donors in the United States, Italy and Spain gave samples during acute or convalescent COVID-19. Sources were T cells, B-cell-depleted T cells, or PBMCs; the material itself was cDNA or gDNA.

Trimming removed 0 bases from V and 5 bases from J, with 16 bases in between. The CDR3 is 16 residues long. CDR1 and CDR2 from the germline V gene are LGHNA and YSLEER. Original analysis: Using reference gene primer amplification, nucleated cell counts were estimated. Clones were sequenced by immunoSEQ multiplex PCR, and TCRdb holds only the in-frame ones, with some missing. The V and J calls and clone size were taken over from that table, and D and trimming were inferred from the DNA. Here the sample spans about 490,000 clones, 80% to 90% being singletons. This clonotype was obtained from a human donor in a cohort sampled during active COVID-19. J is TRBJ1-2 and V is TRBV4-3; no definite D call. Sequenced sample: peripheral blood. CDR3 protein: CASSQEYGLEEYGYTF. The CDR3 nucleotides read TGCGCCAGCAGCCAAGAGTACGGTCTCGAAGAATATGGCTACACCTTC.